This is a list of T cell receptor beta chains from one sample in a study of OX40 agonist ivuxolimab in advanced cancers. Only in-frame clones appear in the TCRdb table, and some are missing; sequencing was by immunoSEQ multiplex PCR. The data hold about 49,000 clones, with 84% observed a single time. Source: CD4+ or CD8+ T cells sorted from blood, taken in a trial of the OX40 agonist ivuxolimab. The receptors originated from an adult with an advanced solid tumor such as melanoma, head and neck, liver or kidney cancer. Each CDR3 is given with its conserved first and last residue. The D gene is left open where the match is weak. Rows may omit the clone size; those that give it use once, few, many or a size class.

J,size,V,D,CDR3,DNA
TRBJ2-3,.,TRBV6-1,TRBD1,CASSGDSRATDTQYF,TGTGCCAGCAGTGGGGACAGCCGCGCCACAGATACGCAGTATTTT
TRBJ2-5,.,TRBV7-8,.,CASSPRGTQYF,TGTGCCAGCAGCCCCAGAGGGACCCAGTACTTC
TRBJ2-1,.,TRBV19,.,CASSRTTTNEQFF,TGTGCCAGTAGTAGGACTACCACCAATGAGCAGTTCTTC
TRBJ1-2,medium-sized,TRBV20-1,.,CSASSYGYTF,TGCAGTGCTAGTAGCTATGGCTACACCTTC
TRBJ2-2,.,TRBV5-1,.,CASSLGQEGTGELFF,TGCGCCAGCAGCCTCGGACAGGAGGGAACCGGGGAGCTGTTTTTT
TRBJ2-2,once,TRBV19,TRBD1,CASSIDLQGPDTGELFF,TGTGCCAGTAGTATAGACCTACAGGGGCCTGACACCGGGGAGCTGTTTTTT
TRBJ1-4,.,TRBV2,.,CASLGAYEKLFF,TGTGCCAGCTTGGGGGCATACGAAAAACTGTTTTTT
TRBJ2-5,.,TRBV7-6,.,CASSFQWRKQETQYF,TGTGCCAGCAGCTTTCAGTGGAGGAAACAAGAGACCCAGTACTTC
TRBJ1-1,once,TRBV18,TRBD1,CASSSDRVNTEAFF,TGTGCCAGCTCTTCCGACAGGGTCAACACTGAAGCTTTCTTT
TRBJ2-5,once,TRBV19,.,CASSSSGGTFFRTTQYF,TGTGCCAGTAGTTCCTCTGGGGGGACATTCTTTCGGACGACCCAGTACTTC
TRBJ2-7,.,TRBV6-5,TRBD1,CASSVSRGYEQYF,TGTGCCAGCAGTGTTTCCAGGGGGTACGAGCAGTACTTC
TRBJ1-2,.,TRBV7-2,.,CASSLQGEGYGYTF,TGTGCCAGCAGCTTACAGGGTGAGGGCTATGGCTACACCTTC
TRBJ2-5,.,TRBV10-3,.,CAISESGETQYF,TGTGCCATCAGTGAGTCGGGCGAGACCCAGTACTTC
TRBJ2-7,.,TRBV10-3,.,CAIRKPSNEQYF,TGTGCCATCAGGAAACCTTCGAACGAGCAGTACTTC
TRBJ2-5,.,TRBV29-1,.,CSVEEVVGQDQETQYF,TGCAGCGTTGAAGAAGTCGTAGGTCAGGACCAAGAGACCCAGTACTTC
TRBJ1-2,.,TRBV2,.,CASRKKSPGQLNYGYTF,TGTGCCAGCAGAAAAAAAAGTCCGGGACAACTTAACTATGGCTACACCTTC
TRBJ2-6,.,TRBV29-1,TRBD1,CSVEAPTGGFSGANVLTF,TGCAGCGTTGAAGCCCCTACAGGGGGCTTCTCAGGGGCCAACGTCCTGACTTTC
TRBJ1-3,.,TRBV5-1,TRBD1,CASSLEQGGNTIYF,TGCGCCAGCAGCTTGGAACAGGGGGGAAACACCATATATTTT
TRBJ2-2,.,TRBV6-5,.,CASSYGEVTGELFF,TGTGCCAGCAGTTACGGAGAGGTAACCGGGGAGCTGTTTTTT
TRBJ2-5,.,TRBV28,TRBD1,CASRDRDRGYQETQYF,TGTGCCAGCAGGGACCGGGACAGGGGGTACCAAGAGACCCAGTACTTC
TRBJ2-1,.,TRBV13,.,CASSLDQGRSYNEQFF,TGTGCCAGCAGCTTAGATCAGGGACGATCCTACAATGAGCAGTTCTTC
TRBJ1-1,.,TRBV28,TRBD1,CASRWDRLIREAFF,TGTGCCAGCAGATGGGACAGGCTAATCCGTGAAGCTTTCTTT
TRBJ2-1,.,TRBV5-1,.,CASKAEEQFF,TGCGCCAGCAAAGCGGAAGAGCAGTTCTTC
TRBJ1-6,.,TRBV27,TRBD1,CASSSDRGGNSPLHF,TGTGCCAGCAGTTCAGACAGGGGCGGAAATTCACCCCTCCACTTT
TRBJ2-7,.,TRBV6-5,TRBD2,CASSYSRSGSYEQYF,TGTGCCAGCAGTTACTCTAGAAGCGGGAGTTACGAGCAGTACTTC
TRBJ2-1,.,TRBV4-1,TRBD1,CASSLLGTAYNEQFF,TGCGCCAGCAGCCTGTTAGGGACAGCCTACAATGAGCAGTTCTTC
TRBJ1-2,.,TRBV6-1,.,CASSVSQGPTTARVRGGYTF,TGTGCCAGCAGTGTCTCTCAGGGACCCACGACGGCTCGTGTCCGGGGTGGCTACACCTTC
TRBJ2-7,.,TRBV18,TRBD2,CASSPPGLADYEQYF,TGTGCCAGCTCACCACCGGGACTAGCGGACTACGAGCAGTACTTC